This T cell receptor beta chain was observed in a study of blood T cells in healthy people across ages. Findings and caveats of the study: Researchers said unsorted PBMCs prevented a conclusive naive versus antigen-experienced comparison.

Those donating, healthy Caucasian individuals from Russia, were aged 6 to 90. The authors extracted at least 5 micrograms of total RNA per sample. The germline gives CDR1 SQVTM, CDR2 ANQGSEA. This CDR3 is built from 12 residues. Next came a second PCR, run for about 7 to 11 cycles, which used a sample-barcoded 5' primer along with a J-beta primer mix. TCRdb re-called the 5' RACE reads through MiXCR, storing one row per CDR3 protein. Among roughly 720,000 distinct CDR3 sequences listed, 53% were seen once. Regarding this clonotype: The antigen remains unidentified. One end of the junction does not line up with germline, which may come from a read error.

This TCR derives from a man older than 75 in good health. Input material: blood. This chain joins TRBV29-1 and TRBJ1-5; D unresolved. CDR3 nucleotides: TGCAGCGCCGGGTGGGGAAATCACCCCCAGCATTTT. Translated: CSAGWGNHPQHF.